This TCR beta chain was captured in a study of T cells in Graves' hyperthyroidism and ophthalmopathy. Study context: Blood was drawn when the patient was first diagnosed and still untreated.

Regions amplified from RNA transcripts were the TCR beta CDR3 regions. RT-PCR in the first round (using the HTBI primer set) targeted the TCR CDR3. TCRdb analysed the multiplex PCR reads with MiXCR anew, one entry per CDR3 protein. This sample has about 600,000 distinct CDR3 sequences, with approximately 16% found just once. As regards this clonotype: One junction end does not reproduce the germline sequence, and a read error may be involved.

This clonotype was obtained from a woman aged 40 to 50 with Graves' ophthalmopathy. Sequencing input: blood.

The CDR3 sequence is CASSLPVLNEQFF. The CDR3 nucleotides are TGTGCCAGCAGTTTGCCTGTCTTGAATGAGCAATTCTTC. This chain joins TRBV28 and TRBJ2-1; D is unclear. CDR1 MDHEN and CDR2 SYDVKM come from the germline V gene. This CDR3 region has 13 residues.